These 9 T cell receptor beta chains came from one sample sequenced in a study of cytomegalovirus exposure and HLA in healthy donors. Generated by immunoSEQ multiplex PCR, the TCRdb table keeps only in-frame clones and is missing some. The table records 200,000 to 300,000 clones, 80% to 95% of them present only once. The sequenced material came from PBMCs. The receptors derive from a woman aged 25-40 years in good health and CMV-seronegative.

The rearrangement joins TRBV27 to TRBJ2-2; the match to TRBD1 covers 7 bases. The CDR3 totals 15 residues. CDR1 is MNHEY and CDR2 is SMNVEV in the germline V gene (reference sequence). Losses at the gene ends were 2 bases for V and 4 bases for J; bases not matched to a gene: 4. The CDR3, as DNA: TGTGCCAGCAGTTTAATCTCAGGGGGCACCGGGGAGCTGTTTTTT. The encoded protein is CASSLISGGTGELFF.

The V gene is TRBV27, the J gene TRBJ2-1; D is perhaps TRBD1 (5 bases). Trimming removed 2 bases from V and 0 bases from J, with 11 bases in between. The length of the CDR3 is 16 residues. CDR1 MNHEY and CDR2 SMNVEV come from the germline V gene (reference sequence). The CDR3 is CASSLNGHSSYNEQFF. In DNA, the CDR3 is TGTGCCAGCAGTTTAAACGGACACAGCTCCTACAATGAGCAGTTCTTC.

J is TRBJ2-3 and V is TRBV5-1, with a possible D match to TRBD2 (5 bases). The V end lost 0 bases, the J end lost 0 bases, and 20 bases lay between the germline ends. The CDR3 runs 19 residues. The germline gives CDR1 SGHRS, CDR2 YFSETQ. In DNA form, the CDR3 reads TGCGCCAGCAGCTTGGGGATCCCCGGACGGCTAGCTAGCACAGATACGCAGTATTTT. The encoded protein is CASSLGIPGRLASTDTQYF.

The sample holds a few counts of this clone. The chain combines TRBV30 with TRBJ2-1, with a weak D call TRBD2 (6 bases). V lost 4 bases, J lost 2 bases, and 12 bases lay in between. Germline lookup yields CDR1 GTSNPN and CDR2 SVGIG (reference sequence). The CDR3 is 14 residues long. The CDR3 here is CAWKSGLAYNEQFF. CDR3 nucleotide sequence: TGTGCCTGGAAAAGCGGGCTGGCCTACAATGAGCAGTTCTTC.

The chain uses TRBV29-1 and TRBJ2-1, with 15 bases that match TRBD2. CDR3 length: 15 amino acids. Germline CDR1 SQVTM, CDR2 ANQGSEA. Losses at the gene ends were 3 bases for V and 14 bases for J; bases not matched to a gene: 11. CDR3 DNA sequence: TGCAGCGTTGATCGAAGGACGGGACTAGCGGGAGGAGAGTTCTTC. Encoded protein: CSVDRRTGLAGGEFF.

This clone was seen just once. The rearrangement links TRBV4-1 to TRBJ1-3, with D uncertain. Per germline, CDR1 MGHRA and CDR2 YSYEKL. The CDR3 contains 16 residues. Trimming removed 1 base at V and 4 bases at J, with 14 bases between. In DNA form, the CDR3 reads TGCGCCAGCAGCCAAGGCGAGACTTTAATAGGAAACACCATATATTTT. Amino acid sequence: CASSQGETLIGNTIYF.

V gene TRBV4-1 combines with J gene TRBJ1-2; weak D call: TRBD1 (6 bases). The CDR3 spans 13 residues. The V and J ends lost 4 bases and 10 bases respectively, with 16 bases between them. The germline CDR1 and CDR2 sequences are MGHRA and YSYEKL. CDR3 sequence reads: CASSPQQGRDYTF. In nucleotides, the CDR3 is TGCGCCAGCAGCCCCCAACAGGGTAGGGACTACACCTTC.

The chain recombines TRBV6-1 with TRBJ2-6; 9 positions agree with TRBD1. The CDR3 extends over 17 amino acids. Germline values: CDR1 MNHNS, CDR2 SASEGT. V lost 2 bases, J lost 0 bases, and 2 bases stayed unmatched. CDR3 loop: CASSERQGVSGANVLTF. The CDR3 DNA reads TGTGCCAGCAGTGAACGACAGGGGGTCTCTGGGGCCAACGTCCTGACTTTC.

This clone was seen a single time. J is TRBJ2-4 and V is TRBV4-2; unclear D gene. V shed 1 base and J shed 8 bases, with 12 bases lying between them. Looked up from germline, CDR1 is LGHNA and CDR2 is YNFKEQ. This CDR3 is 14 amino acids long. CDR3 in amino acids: CASSQAHSSDIQYF. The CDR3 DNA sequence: TGTGCCAGCAGCCAAGCACACAGCTCGGACATTCAGTACTTC.